These 25 T cell receptor beta chains originate from one sample sequenced in a study of blood T cell repertoires in COVID-19. Measured with immunoSEQ multiplex PCR; TCRdb has only the in-frame clones, and not every one. The sample shows around 190,000 clones, 85% of them seen only once. The sample taken for sequencing was peripheral blood. Receptors originate from a woman in her fifties or sixties with acute or convalescent COVID-19.

J is TRBJ2-1 and V is TRBV10-1, with 12 bases fitting TRBD2. This CDR3 has 17 residues. Germline-derived CDR1 and CDR2 are WNHNN and SYGVQD (reference sequence). V trimming: 2 bases; J trimming: 7 bases; junction bases outside the gene matches: 9. The CDR3: CASSEEASGRGVNEQFF. The CDR3 coding sequence is TGCGCCAGCAGTGAGGAGGCTAGCGGGAGGGGGGTGAATGAGCAGTTCTTC.

The V gene is TRBV24-1, the J gene TRBJ1-2, with TRBD1 as a possible D gene (5 bases). The germline V gene has CDR1 KGHDR and CDR2 SFDVKD. V was clipped by 5 bases and J by 3 bases, with 18 bases between them. The CDR3 spans 16 residues. The CDR3 region is CATSGASRTSHYGYTF. CDR3 in DNA: TGTGCCACCAGTGGCGCGTCCCGGACAAGCCACTATGGCTACACCTTC.

The chain links TRBV7-2 to TRBJ1-2, with D perhaps TRBD1 (6 bases). The CDR3 has 14 residues. The V and J ends lost 7 bases and 2 bases respectively, with 14 bases between them. From germline, CDR1 is SGHTA and CDR2 FQGNSA. CDR3: CASTPRGMNYGYTF. The CDR3 DNA reads as TGTGCCAGCACCCCGAGGGGGATGAACTATGGCTACACCTTC.

The rearrangement uses TRBV6-2 or TRBV6-3 and TRBJ2-1; 8 bases are shared with TRBD2. Unmatched junction bases numbered 5, after V lost 5 bases and J lost 5 bases. The germline V gene has CDR1 MNHEY and CDR2 SVGEGT. The CDR3 contains 14 residues. CDR3 in DNA: TGTGCCAGCAGTGGACTAGCAAGGAACAATGAGCAGTTCTTC. It specifies CASSGLARNNEQFF.

This clone turned up a few times. CDR3 nucleotide sequence: TGTGCCAGCAGTCCCCGGGGGGGGGCTAGGGGCTACACCTTC. Protein sequence: CASSPRGGARGYTF. The V and J genes are TRBV28 and TRBJ1-2, with D perhaps matching TRBD1 (6 bases). The CDR3 is made up of 14 amino acids. CDR1 is MDHEN and CDR2 is SYDVKM in the germline V gene. Trimming removed 5 bases from V and 8 bases from J, with 18 bases in between.

The chain has TRBV9 and TRBJ2-1; TRBD2 agrees at 7 bases. CDR1 and CDR2 (germline): SGDLS, YYNGEE. V lost 6 bases and J lost 5; bases outside the gene matches: 11. The CDR3 extends over 15 amino acids. For the CDR3, the DNA is TGTGCCAGCACACATCCGGGAGGCCGGGACAATGAGCAGTTCTTC. It translates to CASTHPGGRDNEQFF.

A single count supports this clone. This chain uses TRBV6-5 with TRBJ1-2, with a possible D match to TRBD1 (5 bases). Trimming shortened V by 0 bases and J by 6 bases, and 14 bases separated the two germline ends. The CDR3 runs to 15 residues. In germline, CDR1 is MNHEY, CDR2 SVGAGI. The CDR3 region has the DNA TGTGCCAGCAGTTACTCGACGCGGGGGGTTAATGGCTACACCTTC. It is translated as CASSYSTRGVNGYTF.

This sequence joins TRBV7-8 and TRBJ2-5; perhaps TRBD2 as D (6 bases). The length of the CDR3 is 12 residues. The V end lost 5 bases, the J end lost 5 bases, and 9 bases lay between the germline ends. Germline V gene sequence: CDR1 SGHVS, CDR2 FQNEAQ. This CDR3 is CASSRLGETQYF. The CDR3 bases are TGTGCCAGCAGCAGACTAGGGGAGACCCAGTACTTC.

The J gene is TRBJ2-5, the V gene TRBV2, with a possible D match to TRBD1 (6 bases). The V gene's germline CDR1 is SNHLY and CDR2 FYNNEI. The length of the CDR3 is 13 residues. Trimming removed 8 bases at V and 2 bases at J, with 12 bases between. CDR3 amino acids: CASQGQRQETQYF. The CDR3 DNA sequence: TGTGCCAGCCAAGGACAGAGACAAGAGACCCAGTACTTC.

The CDR3 here is CASRGLAGDSNTGELFF. DNA for the CDR3: TGTGCCAGCAGGGGACTAGCGGGAGACTCCAACACCGGGGAGCTGTTTTTT. This chain connects TRBV2 to TRBJ2-2; TRBD2 aligns across 14 bases. With V trimmed by 6 bases and J by 2 bases, 5 bases remained unmatched. Germline CDR1 is SNHLY and CDR2 is FYNNEI. This CDR3 spans 17 amino acids.

The chain has TRBV19 and TRBJ1-3; D remains unclear. This CDR3 has 16 amino acids. V shed 7 bases and J shed 2 bases, with 18 bases lying between them. Germline loops: CDR1 LNHDA, CDR2 SQIVND (reference sequence). The CDR3 spells CASKDPRAVAGNTIYF. The CDR3 DNA is TGTGCCAGTAAGGACCCCCGAGCGGTGGCTGGAAACACCATATATTTT.

V is TRBV6-5 and J is TRBJ1-2, with 7 bases that match TRBD1. The CDR3 is 13 amino acids. V lost 7 bases and J lost 3; bases outside the gene matches: 5. Germline assignment: CDR1 MNHEY and CDR2 SVGAGI. CDR3 DNA sequence: TGTGCCAGCAACATTGACAGGGACTATGGCTACACCTTC. Amino acids: CASNIDRDYGYTF.

The chain links TRBV19 to TRBJ1-5; 9 bases align to TRBD1. Germline loops: CDR1 LNHDA, CDR2 SQIVND (reference sequence). V lost 8 bases and J lost 3; bases outside the gene matches: 2. The CDR3 totals 13 residues. The CDR3 region has the DNA TGTGCCAGTGGACAGGGGCACAATCAGCCCCAGCATTTT. It is translated as CASGQGHNQPQHF.

This clone appeared a few times. This chain connects TRBV19 to TRBJ1-2; a possible D gene is TRBD1 (6 bases). The V gene lost 6 bases and the J gene lost 4 bases, with 12 bases spanning the gap. This CDR3 is built from 13 residues. The germline CDR1 and CDR2 sequences are LNHDA and SQIVND (reference sequence). The CDR3 DNA sequence: TGTGCCAGTAGGCCACAGGGTTCCTATGGCTACACCTTC. Protein: CASRPQGSYGYTF.

CDR3 region: CASSLAGGKPQHF. Written as DNA, the CDR3 is TGCGCCAGCAGCTTGGCGGGGGGAAAGCCCCAGCATTTT. The chain combines TRBV5-1 with TRBJ1-5; a weak D match, TRBD1 (5 bases). The CDR3 totals 13 residues. Germline V gene data show CDR1 as SGHRS and CDR2 as YFSETQ. V lost 0 bases and J lost 8, with 9 bases in between.

The chain links TRBV28 to TRBJ1-1, with TRBD1 identical over 7 bases. This CDR3 is built from 15 residues. The V gene's germline CDR1 is MDHEN and CDR2 SYDVKM. V lost 2 bases to trimming and J lost 2 bases; unmatched junction nucleotides: 5. The CDR3 bases are TGTGCCAGCAGTTTAAATAGGGGGCGAAACACTGAAGCTTTCTTT. Its translation is CASSLNRGRNTEAFF.

J is TRBJ2-3 and V is TRBV19; TRBD1 is a possible D gene (7 bases). CDR3 length: 15 residues. Germline-derived CDR1 and CDR2 are LNHDA and SQIVND (reference sequence). V was pared by 7 bases and J by 5 bases, with 19 bases between. The CDR3 sequence is CASTPRRGQGDTQYF. CDR3 coding DNA: TGTGCCAGTACCCCACGGAGGGGGCAGGGAGATACGCAGTATTTT.

CDR3 sequence (DNA): TGTGCCAGCAGTCACGGAGGGCTCGATAATTCACCCCTCCACTTT. It codes for CASSHGGLDNSPLHF. V and J are TRBV27 and TRBJ1-6; D gene unclear. V was clipped by 5 bases and J by 5 bases, with 13 bases between them. CDR1 and CDR2 (germline): MNHEY, SMNVEV (reference sequence). The CDR3 runs to 15 residues.

The genes are TRBV10-3 and TRBJ2-3; 13 bases line up with TRBD2. This CDR3 is built from 15 residues. CDR1 is ENHRY, CDR2 SYGVKD, per germline. J lost 3 bases, V lost 10 bases, and 7 bases had no gene match. The chain's CDR3 is CASRPGLAGTDTQYF. The DNA of the CDR3 is TGTGCCAGCCGGCCGGGACTAGCGGGAACAGATACGCAGTATTTT.

This clone occurred once. The rearrangement joins TRBV29-1 to TRBJ2-7; 8 nucleotides align to TRBD1. The J segment lost 2 bases and the V segment lost 7 bases, leaving 4 bases of the junction unmatched. The CDR3 contains 12 residues. Germline loops: CDR1 SQVTM, CDR2 ANQGSEA. As DNA, the CDR3 is TGCAGCGCGGGGACAGGACCCTACGAGCAGTACTTC. This codes for CSAGTGPYEQYF.

Points on this clone: Additional DNA sequences in this sample encode the identical CDR3. V is TRBV19 and J is TRBJ1-5, with 7 bases lining up with TRBD1. The CDR3 contains 14 residues. Unmatched junction bases numbered 3, after V lost 4 bases and J lost 3 bases. From germline, CDR1 is LNHDA and CDR2 SQIVND (reference sequence). In nucleotides, the CDR3 is TGTGCCAGTAGTAGGGACAGATACAATCAGCCCCAGCATTTT. Translated: CASSRDRYNQPQHF.

J is TRBJ2-2 and V is TRBV5-1; 11 bases are shared with TRBD2. CDR1 and CDR2 from the germline V gene are SGHRS and YFSETQ. Trimming at V came to 4 bases and at J to 5 bases, leaving 4 bases not matched to a gene. This CDR3 region has 15 residues. CDR3 nucleotides: TGCGCCAGCAGCACCGTAGCGGGAGGGACCGGGGAGCTGTTTTTT. As protein: CASSTVAGGTGELFF. The full variable domain, completed using reference TRBV5-1 and TRBJ2-2, is KAGVTQTPRYLIKTRGQQVTLSCSPISGHRSVSWYQQTPGQGLQFLFEYFSETQRNKGNFPGRFSGRQFSNSRSEMNVSTLELGDSALYLCASSTVAGGTGELFFGEGSRLTVL.

The CDR3 DNA is TGTGCCAGCAGCCAAGAACTTCGGGGAAAACTGTTTTTT. Translating gives CASSQELRGKLFF. The V call is TRBV3-1 (or the pseudogene TRBV3-2), the J call TRBJ1-4; D uncertain. Germline CDR1 reads LGHDT; CDR2 reads YNNKEL (reference sequence). V lost 0 bases and J lost 10, with 9 bases in between. The CDR3 is made up of 13 amino acids.

As regards this clone: Within the sample, other DNA sequences also encode this same CDR3. The gene calls are TRBV7-9 and TRBJ1-2, with D uncertain. The germline V and J ends were trimmed by 1 base and 8 bases, with 11 bases remaining between them. Per germline, CDR1 SEHNR and CDR2 FQNEAQ (reference sequence). This CDR3 is 13 amino acids long. The CDR3 loop is CASSLEGLGGYTF. The CDR3 DNA is TGTGCCAGCAGCTTAGAAGGCCTCGGGGGCTACACCTTC.

The V call is TRBV6-5, the J call TRBJ2-1; 10 nucleotides agree with TRBD1. Germline V gene sequence: CDR1 MNHEY, CDR2 SVGAGI. V lost 2 bases and J lost 9; bases outside the gene matches: 4. The CDR3 runs to 14 residues. CDR3 amino acids: CASSYTGQGSEQFF. CDR3 in DNA: TGTGCCAGCAGTTACACGGGACAGGGGAGTGAGCAGTTCTTC.